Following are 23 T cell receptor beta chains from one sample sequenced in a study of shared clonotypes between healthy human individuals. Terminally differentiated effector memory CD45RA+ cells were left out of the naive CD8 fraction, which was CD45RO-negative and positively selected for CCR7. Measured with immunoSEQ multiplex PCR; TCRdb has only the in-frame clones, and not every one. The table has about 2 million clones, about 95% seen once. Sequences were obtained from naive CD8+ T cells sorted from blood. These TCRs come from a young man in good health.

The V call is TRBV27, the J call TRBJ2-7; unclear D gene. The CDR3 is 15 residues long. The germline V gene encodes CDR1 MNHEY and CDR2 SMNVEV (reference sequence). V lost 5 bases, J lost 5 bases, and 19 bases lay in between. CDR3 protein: CASSLPYTPTNEQYF. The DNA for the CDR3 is TGTGCCAGCAGTCTTCCCTACACACCAACCAACGAGCAGTACTTC.

CDR3 in amino acids: CASSHLAGEETQYF. The CDR3 coding sequence is TGCGCCAGCAGCCATCTAGCGGGAGAAGAGACCCAGTACTTC. The chain has TRBV4-1 and TRBJ2-5, with TRBD2 matching 10 bases. J was trimmed by 3 bases and V by 3 bases; bases with no gene match: 1. Germline lookup yields CDR1 MGHRA and CDR2 YSYEKL. The CDR3 has 14 amino acids.

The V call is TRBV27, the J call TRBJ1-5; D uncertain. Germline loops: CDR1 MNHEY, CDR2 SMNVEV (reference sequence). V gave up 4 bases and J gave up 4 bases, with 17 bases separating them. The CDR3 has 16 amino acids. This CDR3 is CASSSLLGSGNQPQHF. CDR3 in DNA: TGTGCCAGCAGTTCCCTCTTGGGGTCTGGAAATCAGCCCCAGCATTTT.

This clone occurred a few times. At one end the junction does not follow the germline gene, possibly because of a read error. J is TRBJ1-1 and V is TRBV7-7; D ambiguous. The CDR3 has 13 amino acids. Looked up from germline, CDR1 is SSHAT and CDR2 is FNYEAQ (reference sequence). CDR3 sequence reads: CASSSSLGTEAFF. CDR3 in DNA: TGTGCTAGCAGCTCGTCCCTGGGCACTGAAGCTTTCTTT.

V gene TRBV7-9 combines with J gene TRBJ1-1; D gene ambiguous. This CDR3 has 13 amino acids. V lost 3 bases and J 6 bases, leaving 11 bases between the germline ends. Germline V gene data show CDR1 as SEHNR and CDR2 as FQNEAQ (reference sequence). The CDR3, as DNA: TGTGCCAGCAGCTTGGGGAACGGGGCTGAAGCTTTCTTT. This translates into CASSLGNGAEAFF.

The CDR3 reads CASSAEGQPLNTGELFF. CDR3 bases: TGTGCCAGCAGCGCCGAGGGACAGCCCTTGAACACCGGGGAGCTGTTTTTT. The chain recombines TRBV9 with TRBJ2-2; 7 positions agree with TRBD1. Trimming removed 3 bases from V and 1 base from J; junction bases left unmatched: 9. Germline assignment: CDR1 SGDLS and CDR2 YYNGEE. This CDR3 has 17 residues.

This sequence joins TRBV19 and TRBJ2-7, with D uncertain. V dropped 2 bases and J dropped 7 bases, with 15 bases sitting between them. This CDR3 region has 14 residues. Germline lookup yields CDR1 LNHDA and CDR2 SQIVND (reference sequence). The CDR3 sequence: CASSIHLFIEEQYF. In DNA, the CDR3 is TGTGCCAGTAGTATACATCTATTCATTGAGGAGCAGTACTTC.

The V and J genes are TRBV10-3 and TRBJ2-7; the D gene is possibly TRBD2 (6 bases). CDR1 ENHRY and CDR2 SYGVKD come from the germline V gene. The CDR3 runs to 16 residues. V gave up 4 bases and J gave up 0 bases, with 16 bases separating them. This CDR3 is CAISAGSAGSSYEQYF. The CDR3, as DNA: TGTGCCATCAGTGCGGGATCGGCGGGGAGCTCCTACGAGCAGTACTTC.

CDR3 in DNA: TGTGCCAGCAGCCAAGATGGGTACTCTGGAAACACCATATATTTT. Amino acids: CASSQDGYSGNTIYF. V gene TRBV14 combines with J gene TRBJ1-3, with D hard to call. The V end lost 0 bases, the J end lost 0 bases, and 6 bases lay between the germline ends. Germline V CDR1 and CDR2: SGHDN, FVKESK. CDR3 length: 15 amino acids.

The CDR3: CASRPAGSTDTQYF. The CDR3 DNA reads as TGTGCCAGCCGGCCAGCGGGGAGCACAGATACGCAGTATTTT. J is TRBJ2-3 and V is TRBV28, with 7 bases aligning to TRBD2. Trimming removed 8 bases from V and 0 bases from J; junction bases left unmatched: 5. The CDR3 covers 14 residues. Germline CDR1 and CDR2: MDHEN and SYDVKM.

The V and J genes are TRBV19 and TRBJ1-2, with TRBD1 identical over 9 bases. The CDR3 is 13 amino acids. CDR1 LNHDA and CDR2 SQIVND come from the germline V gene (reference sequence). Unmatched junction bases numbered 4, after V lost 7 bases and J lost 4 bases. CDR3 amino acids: CASNPDRGYGYTF. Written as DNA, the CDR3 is TGTGCCAGTAATCCGGACAGGGGCTATGGCTACACCTTC.

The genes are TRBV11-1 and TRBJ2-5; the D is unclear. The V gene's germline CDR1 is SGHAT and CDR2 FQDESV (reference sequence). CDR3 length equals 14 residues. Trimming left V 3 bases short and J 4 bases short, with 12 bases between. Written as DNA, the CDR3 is TGTGCCAGCAGCTTTGATAGCCATTCAGAGACCCAGTACTTC. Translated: CASSFDSHSETQYF.

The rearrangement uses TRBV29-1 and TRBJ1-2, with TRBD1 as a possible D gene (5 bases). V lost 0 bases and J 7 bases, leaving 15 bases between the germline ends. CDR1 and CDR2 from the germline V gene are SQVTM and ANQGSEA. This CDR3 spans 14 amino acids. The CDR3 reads CSVEEGRGVGGYTF. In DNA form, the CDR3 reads TGCAGCGTTGAAGAGGGTCGGGGGGTTGGTGGCTACACCTTC.

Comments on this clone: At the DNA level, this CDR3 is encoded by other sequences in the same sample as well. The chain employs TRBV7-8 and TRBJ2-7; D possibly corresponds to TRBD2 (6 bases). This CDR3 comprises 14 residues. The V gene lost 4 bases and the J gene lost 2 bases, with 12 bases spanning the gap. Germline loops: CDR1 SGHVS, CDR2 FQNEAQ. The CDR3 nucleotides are TGTGCCAGCAGCTCCTTGGCGGGAACCTACGAGCAGTACTTC. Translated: CASSSLAGTYEQYF. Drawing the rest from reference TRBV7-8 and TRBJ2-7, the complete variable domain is GAGVSQSPRYKVAKRGQDVALRCDPISGHVSLFWYQQALGQGPEFLTYFQNEAQLDKSGLPSDRFFAERPEGSVSTLKIQRTQQEDSAVYLCASSSLAGTYEQYFGPGTRLTVT.

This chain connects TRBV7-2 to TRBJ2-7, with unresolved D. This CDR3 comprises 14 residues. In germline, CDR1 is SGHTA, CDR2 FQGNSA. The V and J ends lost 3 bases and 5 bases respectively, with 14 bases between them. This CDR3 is CASSFLLPLNEQYF. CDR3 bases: TGTGCCAGCAGCTTTTTACTCCCCCTGAACGAGCAGTACTTC. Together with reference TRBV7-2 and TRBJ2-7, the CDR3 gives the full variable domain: GAGVSQSPSNKVTEKGKDVELRCDPISGHTALYWYRQSLGQGLEFLIYFQGNSAPDKSGLPSDRFSAERTGGSVSTLTIQRTQQEDSAVYLCASSFLLPLNEQYFGPGTRLTVT.

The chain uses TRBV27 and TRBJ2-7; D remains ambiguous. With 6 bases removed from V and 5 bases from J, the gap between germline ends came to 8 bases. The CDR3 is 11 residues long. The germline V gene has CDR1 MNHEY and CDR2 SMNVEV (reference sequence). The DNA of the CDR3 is TGTGCCAGCAGCGACAACCACGAGCAGTACTTC. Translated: CASSDNHEQYF.

In nucleotides, the CDR3 is TGTGCTAGTGTGGATACGCAGTATTTT. It specifies CASVDTQYF. The chain carries TRBV7-7 and TRBJ2-3, with unresolved D. There are 9 residues in the CDR3. Germline V gene data show CDR1 as SSHAT and CDR2 as FNYEAQ (reference sequence).

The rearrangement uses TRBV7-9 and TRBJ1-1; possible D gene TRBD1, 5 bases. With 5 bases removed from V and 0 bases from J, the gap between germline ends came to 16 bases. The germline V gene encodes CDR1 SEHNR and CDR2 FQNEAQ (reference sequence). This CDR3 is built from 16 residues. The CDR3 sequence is CASSPAQVLMNTEAFF. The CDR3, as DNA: TGTGCCAGCAGCCCAGCACAGGTTCTCATGAACACTGAAGCTTTCTTT.

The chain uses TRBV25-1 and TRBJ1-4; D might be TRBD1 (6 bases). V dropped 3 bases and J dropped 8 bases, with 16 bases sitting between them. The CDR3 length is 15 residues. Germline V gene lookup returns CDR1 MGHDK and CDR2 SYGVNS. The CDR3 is CASSDPGTLLEKLFF. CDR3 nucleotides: TGTGCCAGCAGTGACCCCGGGACACTGTTGGAAAAACTGTTTTTT.

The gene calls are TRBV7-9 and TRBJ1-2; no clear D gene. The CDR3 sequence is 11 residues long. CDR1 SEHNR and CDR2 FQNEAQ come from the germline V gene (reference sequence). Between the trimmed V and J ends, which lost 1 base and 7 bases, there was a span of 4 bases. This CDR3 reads CASSLGSGYTF. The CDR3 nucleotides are TGTGCCAGCAGCTTAGGAAGTGGCTACACCTTC.

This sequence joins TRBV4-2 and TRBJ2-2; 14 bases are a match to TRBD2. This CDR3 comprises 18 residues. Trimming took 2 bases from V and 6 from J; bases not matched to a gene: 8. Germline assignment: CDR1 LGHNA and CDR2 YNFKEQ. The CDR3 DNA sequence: TGTGCCAGCAGCCAACTCCGACTAGCGGGGGGGCCAGCCGGGGAGCTGTTTTTT. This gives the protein CASSQLRLAGGPAGELFF.

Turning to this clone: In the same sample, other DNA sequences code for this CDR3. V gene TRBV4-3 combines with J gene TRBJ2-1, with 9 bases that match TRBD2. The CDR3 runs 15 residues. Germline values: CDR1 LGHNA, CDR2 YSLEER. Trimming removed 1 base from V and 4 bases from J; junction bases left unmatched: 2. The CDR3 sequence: CASSQVAGAYNEQFF. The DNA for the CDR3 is TGCGCCAGCAGCCAAGTAGCGGGAGCTTACAATGAGCAGTTCTTC.

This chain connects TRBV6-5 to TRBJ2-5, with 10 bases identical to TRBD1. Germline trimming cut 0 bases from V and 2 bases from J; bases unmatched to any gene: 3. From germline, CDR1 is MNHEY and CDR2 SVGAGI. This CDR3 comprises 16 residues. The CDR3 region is CASSYSDRGRQETQYF. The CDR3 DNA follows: TGTGCCAGCAGTTACTCTGACAGGGGGCGTCAAGAGACCCAGTACTTC.